The T cell receptor beta chain under discussion was sequenced for a study of T cells in Graves' hyperthyroidism and ophthalmopathy. Study observations and caveats: Blood also contained most expanded thyroid clonotypes above 0.001.

Turning to this clonotype: Its antigen is as yet unknown.

CDR1 SGHAT and CDR2 FQNNGV come from the germline V gene. V was shortened by 1 base and J by 5 bases, with 15 bases between the two germline ends. The CDR3 runs to 15 residues. Researchers amplified the TCR beta CDR3 regions from RNA transcripts. TCR CDR3 underwent first-round RT-PCR with the HTBI primer set. TCRdb re-called the multiplex PCR reads through MiXCR, storing one row per CDR3 protein. The table records 550,000 to 600,000 distinct CDR3 sequences, 46% of them present only once. Researchers barred patients who had uncontrolled infection, other autoimmune disease, pregnancy or lactation. Diagnoses were established using clinical symptoms, serum thyroxine and TRAb, thyroid ultrasound and orbital computed tomography.

Sequenced: peripheral blood or thyroid tissue (not recorded which). The receptor comes from an adult woman with Graves' disease, either hyperthyroidism or ophthalmopathy (not recorded which). This chain joins TRBV11-2 and TRBJ2-7; tentative D call: TRBD1 (6 bases). CDR3 sequence reads: CASSLANREGDEQYF. Written as DNA, the CDR3 is TGTGCCAGCAGCTTAGCTAACAGGGAAGGGGACGAGCAGTACTTC.